This T cell receptor beta chain was sequenced for a study of blood T cell repertoires in COVID-19. Sequencing was performed with immunoSEQ multiplex PCR; in TCRdb, only in-frame clones are kept and a portion is missing. The table includes 150,000 to 200,000 clones, 80% to 90% detected once. Enrollees, about 18 to 90 years old, lived in 24 US areas. Participant reports of clinical history set cohort assignment. The CDR3 contains 15 residues. V lost 5 bases and J 0 bases, leaving 16 bases between the germline ends. Germline CDR1 GTSNPN, CDR2 SVGIG (reference sequence). The sequenced sample was PBMCs or T cells enriched from blood (not recorded which). This sequence was found in a man aged 45 to 65 who had recovered from COVID-19. J is TRBJ1-1 and V is TRBV30, with D unresolved. CDR3 nucleotide sequence: TGTGCCTGGCGACGCCTGGGCGATATGAACACTGAAGCTTTCTTT. Encoded protein: CAWRRLGDMNTEAFF.